The clone carrying this T cell receptor (beta chain) appeared a few times. The antigen is unknown. The CDR3 runs to 20 residues. V shed 5 bases, J shed 1 base, and the junction held 15 bases outside the gene matches. Germline V gene lookup returns CDR1 SGHTA and CDR2 FQGNSA. Indicated time point: patch test 2, 6 weeks after DPC sensitization. Regarding treatment: therapeutic diphenylcyclopropenone sensitization with weekly scalp DPC. Each CDR3 protein is one row after TCRdb ran MiXCR on the RACE reads. The repertoire has more than 110,000 distinct CDR3 sequences, 10% to 15% of them found once; the top ten carry around 1.4%. These data belong to a study of human T cells and chemical hapten exposure. About the study: Mostly female patients had alopecia areata, totalis or universalis. The study, taken as a whole, reports: DPC sensitization left the count of TCRs above 1 in 1000 unchanged. Versus controls, expanded TCRs had significantly more large CDR3 similarity clusters.

This chain connects TRBV7-2 to TRBJ2-3; 13 nucleotides align to TRBD2. The specimen was whole blood, collected in connection with sensitization to the hapten diphenylcyclopropenone (DPC). This receptor was taken from a woman aged 45-59 years with alopecia areata. Some clones in this sample may be carry-over from other donors' samples. CDR3 DNA sequence: TGTGCCAGCAGCACAGGGACTAGCGGGATGATTAGCTTGGGCACAGATACGCAGTATTTT. Its translation: CASSTGTSGMISLGTDTQYF.